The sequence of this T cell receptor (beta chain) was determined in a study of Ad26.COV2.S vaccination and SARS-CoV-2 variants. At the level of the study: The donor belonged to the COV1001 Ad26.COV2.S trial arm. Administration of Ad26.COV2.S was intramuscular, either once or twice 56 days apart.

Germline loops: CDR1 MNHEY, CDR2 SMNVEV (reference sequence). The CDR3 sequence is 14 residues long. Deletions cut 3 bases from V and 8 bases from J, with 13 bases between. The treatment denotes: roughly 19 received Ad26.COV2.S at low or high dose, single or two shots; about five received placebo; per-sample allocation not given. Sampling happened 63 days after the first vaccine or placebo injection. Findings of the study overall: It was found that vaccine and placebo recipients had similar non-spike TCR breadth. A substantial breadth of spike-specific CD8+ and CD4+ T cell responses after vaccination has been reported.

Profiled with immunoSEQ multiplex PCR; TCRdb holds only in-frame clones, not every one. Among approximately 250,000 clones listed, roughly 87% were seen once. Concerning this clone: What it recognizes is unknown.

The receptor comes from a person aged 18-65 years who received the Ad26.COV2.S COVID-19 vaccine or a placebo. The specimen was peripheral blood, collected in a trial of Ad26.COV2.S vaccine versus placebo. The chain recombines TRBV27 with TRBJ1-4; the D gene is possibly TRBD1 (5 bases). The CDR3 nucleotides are TGTGCCAGCAGTTTCAACGGGGGACGAGAAAAACTGTTTTTT. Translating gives CASSFNGGREKLFF.